The sequence of this T cell receptor beta chain was determined in a study of control samples from healthy donors and cancer patients. Germline V lookup: CDR1 SGHTA, CDR2 FQGNSA. The CDR3 covers 13 residues. Trimming stripped 5 bases from V and 6 bases from J, with 14 bases between. The repertoire was sequenced with immunoSEQ multiplex PCR; TCRdb's copy has only in-frame clones and lacks some. This repertoire shows approximately 51,000 clones, 80% found once; its top ten account for over 9%. The TCR sequence derives from a man between 65 and 85 years old in good health. This chain joins TRBV7-2 and TRBJ2-7; no definite D call. Sequencing was performed on blood. The CDR3 here is CASSPQGVSEQYF. In DNA, the CDR3 is TGTGCCAGCAGCCCCCAAGGCGTGTCCGAGCAGTACTTC.